This TCR beta chain was recovered during a study of T cell changes during pregnancy in multiple sclerosis. This clone turned up a few times. Per germline, CDR1 SNHLY and CDR2 FYNNEI. Trimming took off 6 bases at V and 4 bases at J, with 12 bases between the two ends. The CDR3 extends over 13 amino acids. Method: immunoSEQ multiplex PCR; TCRdb's copy keeps in-frame clones and lacks some. The data hold tens of thousands of clones, with 88% observed a single time. This material consisted of CD4+ T cells from peripheral blood mononuclear cells, taken in the second trimester of pregnancy. The TCR comes from a female donor with multiple sclerosis, enrolled in a pregnancy study. V is TRBV2 and J is TRBJ1-1, with D tentatively TRBD1 (6 bases). Here the CDR3 reads CASSIGQLTEAFF. CDR3 sequence (DNA): TGTGCCAGCAGCATCGGACAGCTCACTGAAGCTTTCTTT. The full variable domain, in which reference TRBV2 and TRBJ1-1 provide the parts outside the CDR3, is EPEVTQTPSHQVTQMGQEVILRCVPISNHLYFYWYRQILGQKVEFLVSFYNNEISEKSEIFDDQFSVERPDGSNFTLKIRSTKLEDSAMYFCASSIGQLTEAFFGQGTRLTVV.